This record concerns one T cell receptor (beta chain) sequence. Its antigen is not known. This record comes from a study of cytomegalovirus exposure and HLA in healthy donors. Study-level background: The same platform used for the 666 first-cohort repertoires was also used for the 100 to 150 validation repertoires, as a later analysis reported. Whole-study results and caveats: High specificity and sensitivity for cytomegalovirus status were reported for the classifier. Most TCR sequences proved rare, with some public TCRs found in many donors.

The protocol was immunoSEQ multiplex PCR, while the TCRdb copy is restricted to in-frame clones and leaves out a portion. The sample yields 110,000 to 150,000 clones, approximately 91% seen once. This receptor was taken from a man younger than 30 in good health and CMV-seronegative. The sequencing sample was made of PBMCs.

The CDR3 is CASSDSPSGWGRYV. The CDR3 nucleotides read TGTGCCAGCAGTGACTCCCCTAGCGGGTGGGGTCGGTACGTC. V usage is TRBV6-4 and J usage is TRBJ2-7, with 8 bases lining up with TRBD2. Trimming took 0 bases from V and 12 from J; bases not matched to a gene: 10. This CDR3 spans 14 amino acids. The germline V gene encodes CDR1 MRHNA and CDR2 SNTAGT.